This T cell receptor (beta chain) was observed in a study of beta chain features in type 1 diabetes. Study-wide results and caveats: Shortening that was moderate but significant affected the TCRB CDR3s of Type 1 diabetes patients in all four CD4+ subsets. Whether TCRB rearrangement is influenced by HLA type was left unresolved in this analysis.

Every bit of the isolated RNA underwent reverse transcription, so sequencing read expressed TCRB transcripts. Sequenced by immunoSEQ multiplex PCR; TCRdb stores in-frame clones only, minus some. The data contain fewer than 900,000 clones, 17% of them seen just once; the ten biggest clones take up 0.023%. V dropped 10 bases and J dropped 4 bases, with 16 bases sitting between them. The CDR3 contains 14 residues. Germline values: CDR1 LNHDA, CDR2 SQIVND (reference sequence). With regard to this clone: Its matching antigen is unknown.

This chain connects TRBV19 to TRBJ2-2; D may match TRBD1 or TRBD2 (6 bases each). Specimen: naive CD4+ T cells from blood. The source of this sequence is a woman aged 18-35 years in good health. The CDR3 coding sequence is TGTGCCACCCTACTAGGAGGGGGCACCGGGGAGCTGTTTTTT. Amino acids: CATLLGGGTGELFF. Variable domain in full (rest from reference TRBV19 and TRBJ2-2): DGGITQSPKYLFRKEGQNVTLSCEQNLNHDAMYWYRQDPGQGLRLIYYSQIVNDFQKGDIAEGYSVSREKKESFPLTVTSAQKNPTAFYLCATLLGGGTGELFFGEGSRLTVL.